The text below deals with one T cell receptor beta chain. The CDR3 length is 14 residues. From germline, CDR1 is MDHEN and CDR2 SYDVKM. J was trimmed by 12 bases and V by 4 bases; bases with no gene match: 7. These data belong to a study of early T cells in non-severe SARS-CoV-2 infection. TCRdb independently ran MiXCR on the 5' RACE reads; one entry per CDR3 protein. In the table there are fewer than 120,000 distinct CDR3 sequences, around 13% of which are singletons. The rearrangement uses TRBV28 and TRBJ2-1, with TRBD2 matching 12 bases. This TCR derives from an adult who was a healthcare worker with PCR-confirmed SARS-CoV-2 infection or an uninfected control (not recorded which). The source material was whole blood, sampled at baseline. For the CDR3, the DNA is TGTGCCAGCAGTTCCCCTCCACTAGCGGGGGGGCAGTTCTTC. Its translation: CASSSPPLAGGQFF.